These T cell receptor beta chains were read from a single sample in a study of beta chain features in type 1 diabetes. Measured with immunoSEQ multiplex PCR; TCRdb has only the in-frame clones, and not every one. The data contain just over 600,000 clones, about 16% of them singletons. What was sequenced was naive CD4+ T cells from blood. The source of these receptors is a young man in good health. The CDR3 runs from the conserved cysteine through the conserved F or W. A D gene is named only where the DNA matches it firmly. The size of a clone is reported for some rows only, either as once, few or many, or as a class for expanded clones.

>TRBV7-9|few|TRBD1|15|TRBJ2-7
CASSLEGVGGAEQYF
TGTGCCAGCAGCTTAGAAGGAGTAGGGGGCGCCGAGCAGTACTTC
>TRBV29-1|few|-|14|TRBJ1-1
CSVEVGGGYAEAFF
TGCAGCGTTGAAGTAGGTGGGGGGTACGCTGAAGCTTTCTTT
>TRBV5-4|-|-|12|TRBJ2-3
CASSLSTDTQYF
TGTGCCAGCAGCTTATCCACAGATACGCAGTATTTT
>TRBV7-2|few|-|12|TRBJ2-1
CASSFSGEERFF
TGTGCCAGCAGCTTTTCCGGGGAGGAGCGGTTCTTC
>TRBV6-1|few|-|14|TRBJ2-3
CASSESGRTDTQYF
TGTGCCAGCAGTGAATCAGGGCGGACAGATACGCAGTATTTT
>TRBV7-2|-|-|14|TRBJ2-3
CASSPIRPTDTQYF
TGTGCCAGCAGCCCCATCCGCCCAACAGATACGCAGTATTTT
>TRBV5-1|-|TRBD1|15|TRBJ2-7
CASSLAPGQVYEQYF
TGCGCCAGCAGCTTGGCCCCGGGACAGGTCTACGAGCAGTACTTC
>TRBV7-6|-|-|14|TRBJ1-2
CASSLVAGSGGYTF
TGTGCCAGCAGCTTAGTAGCGGGGAGCGGGGGCTACACCTTC
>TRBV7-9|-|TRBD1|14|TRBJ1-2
CASRRDSRMGGYTF
TGTGCCAGCAGACGGGACAGCAGGATGGGGGGCTACACCTTC
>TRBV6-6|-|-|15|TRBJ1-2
CASSSTTGQFYGYTF
TGTGCCAGCAGTTCGACGACAGGACAGTTCTATGGCTACACCTTC
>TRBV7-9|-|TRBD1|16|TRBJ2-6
CASSRTGRAGANVLTF
TGTGCCAGCAGCCGGACAGGGCGGGCTGGGGCCAACGTCCTGACTTTC
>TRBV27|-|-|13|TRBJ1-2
CASSFSGADGYTF
TGTGCCAGCAGCTTCTCTGGGGCTGATGGCTACACCTTC
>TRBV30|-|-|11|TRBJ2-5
CAWSGLETQYF
TGTGCCTGGAGCGGGTTGGAGACCCAGTACTTC
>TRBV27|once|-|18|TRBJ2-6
CASSLVGVSSSGANVLTF
TGTGCCAGCAGTTTAGTGGGGGTATCCTCCTCTGGGGCCAACGTCCTGACTTTC
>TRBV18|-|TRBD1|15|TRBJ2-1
CASSRDRGLRNEQFF
TGTGCCAGCTCCCGAGACAGGGGTCTCCGCAATGAGCAGTTCTTC
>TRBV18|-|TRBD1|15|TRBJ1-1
CASSPDRGRNTEAFF
TGTGCCAGCTCGCCCGACAGGGGTCGGAACACTGAAGCTTTCTTT
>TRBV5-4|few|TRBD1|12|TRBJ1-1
CASSPGQGLAFF
TGTGCCAGCAGCCCGGGACAGGGACTAGCTTTCTTT
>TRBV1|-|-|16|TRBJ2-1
CTSSYAGLAGGNEQFF
TGCACCAGCAGCTACGCCGGACTAGCGGGAGGTAATGAGCAGTTCTTC
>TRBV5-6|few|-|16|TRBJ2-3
CASSSPRPGASDTQYF
TGTGCCAGCAGCTCCCCACGTCCTGGTGCGAGTGATACGCAGTATTTT
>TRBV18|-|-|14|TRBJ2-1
CASSPQGGYNEQFF
TGTGCCAGCTCACCCCAGGGGGGGTACAATGAGCAGTTCTTC
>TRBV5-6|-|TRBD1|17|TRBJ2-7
CASSFTADRDLSYEQYF
TGTGCCAGCAGTTTCACAGCCGACAGGGACCTCTCCTACGAGCAGTACTTC
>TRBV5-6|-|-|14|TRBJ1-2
CASSLSRMDYGYTF
TGTGCCAGCAGCTTATCTCGGATGGACTATGGCTACACCTTC
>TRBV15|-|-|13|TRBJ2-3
CATLRQGTDTQYF
TGTGCCACCCTCCGACAGGGCACAGATACGCAGTATTTT
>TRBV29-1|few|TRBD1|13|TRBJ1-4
CSVEDPQGTGGFF
TGCAGCGTTGAAGACCCTCAGGGGACAGGGGGCTTTTTT
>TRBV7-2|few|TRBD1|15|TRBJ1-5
CASSAPGDRGQPQHF
TGTGCCAGCAGCGCCCCCGGGGACAGGGGTCAGCCCCAGCATTTT
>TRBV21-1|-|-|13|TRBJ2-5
CASSTRCQETQYF
TGTGCCAGCAGCACCAGGTGCCAAGAGACCCAGTACTTC
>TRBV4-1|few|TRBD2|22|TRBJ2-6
CASSQPSGLAGGLYSGANVLTF
TGCGCCAGCAGCCAACCCTCGGGACTAGCGGGAGGATTATACTCTGGGGCCAACGTCCTGACTTTC
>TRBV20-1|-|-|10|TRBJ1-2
CSGGDYGYTF
TGCAGTGGAGGGGACTATGGCTACACCTTC
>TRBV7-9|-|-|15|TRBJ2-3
CASSPAPTSPDTQYF
TGTGCCAGCAGCCCCGCTCCAACGAGTCCAGATACGCAGTATTTT
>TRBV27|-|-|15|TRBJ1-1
CASSLYPGLNTEAFF
TGTGCCAGCAGTTTATACCCAGGGCTGAACACTGAAGCTTTCTTT
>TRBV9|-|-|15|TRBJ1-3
CASSVEGARGNTIYF
TGTGCCAGCAGCGTAGAGGGCGCGAGGGGAAACACCATATATTTT
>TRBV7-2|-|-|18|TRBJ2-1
CASSRTDSQGRRNNEQFF
TGTGCCAGCAGCCGAACAGATTCACAGGGTAGGAGGAACAATGAGCAGTTCTTC
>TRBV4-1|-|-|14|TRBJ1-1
CASRGADRGTEAFF
TGCGCCAGCAGAGGGGCTGACAGAGGCACTGAAGCCTTCTTT
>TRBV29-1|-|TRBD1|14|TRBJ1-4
CSGTRTGRDEKLFF
TGCAGCGGAACAAGGACAGGGCGGGATGAAAAACTGTTTTTT
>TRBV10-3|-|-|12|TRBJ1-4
CAISESLEKLFF
TGTGCCATCAGTGAGTCTTTGGAAAAACTGTTTTTT
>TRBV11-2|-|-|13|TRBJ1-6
CASSLLGPSPLHF
TGTGCCAGCAGCTTACTCGGGCCTTCACCCCTCCACTTT